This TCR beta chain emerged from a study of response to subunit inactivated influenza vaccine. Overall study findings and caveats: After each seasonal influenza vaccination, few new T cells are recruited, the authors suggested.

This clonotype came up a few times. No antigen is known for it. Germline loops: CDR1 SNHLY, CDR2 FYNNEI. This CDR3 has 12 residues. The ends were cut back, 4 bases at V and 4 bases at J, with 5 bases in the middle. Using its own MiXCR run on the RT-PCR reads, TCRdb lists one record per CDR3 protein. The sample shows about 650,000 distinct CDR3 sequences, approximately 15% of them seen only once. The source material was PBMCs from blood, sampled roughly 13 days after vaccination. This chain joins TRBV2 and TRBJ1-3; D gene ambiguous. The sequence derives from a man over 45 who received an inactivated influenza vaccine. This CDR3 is CASSGEGNTIYF. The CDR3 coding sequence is TGTGCCAGCAGTGGGGAGGGAAACACCATATATTTT.